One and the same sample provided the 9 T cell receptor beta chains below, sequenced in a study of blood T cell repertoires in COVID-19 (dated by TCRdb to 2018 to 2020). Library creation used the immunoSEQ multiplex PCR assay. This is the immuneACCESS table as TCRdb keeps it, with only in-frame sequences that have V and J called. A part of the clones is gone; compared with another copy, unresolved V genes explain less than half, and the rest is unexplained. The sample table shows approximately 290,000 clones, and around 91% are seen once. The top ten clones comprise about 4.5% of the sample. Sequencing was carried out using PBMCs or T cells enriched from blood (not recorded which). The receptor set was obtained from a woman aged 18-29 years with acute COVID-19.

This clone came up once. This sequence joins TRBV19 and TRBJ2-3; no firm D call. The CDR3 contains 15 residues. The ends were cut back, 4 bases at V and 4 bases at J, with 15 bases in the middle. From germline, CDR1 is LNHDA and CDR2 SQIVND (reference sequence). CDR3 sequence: CASSSQQYGADTQYF. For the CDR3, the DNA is TGTGCCAGTAGTAGCCAGCAGTATGGAGCAGATACGCAGTATTTT.

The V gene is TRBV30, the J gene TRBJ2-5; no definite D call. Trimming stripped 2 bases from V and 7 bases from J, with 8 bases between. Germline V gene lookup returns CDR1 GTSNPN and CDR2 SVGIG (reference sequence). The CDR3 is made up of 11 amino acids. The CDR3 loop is CAWSPPGTQYF. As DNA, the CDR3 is TGTGCCTGGAGTCCGCCGGGGACCCAGTACTTC.

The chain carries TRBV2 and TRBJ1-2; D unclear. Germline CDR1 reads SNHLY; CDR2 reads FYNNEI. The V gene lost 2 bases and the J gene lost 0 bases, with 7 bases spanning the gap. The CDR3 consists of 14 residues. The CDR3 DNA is TGTGCCAGCAGTGAACGGGTCTCTAACTATGGCTACACCTTC. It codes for CASSERVSNYGYTF.

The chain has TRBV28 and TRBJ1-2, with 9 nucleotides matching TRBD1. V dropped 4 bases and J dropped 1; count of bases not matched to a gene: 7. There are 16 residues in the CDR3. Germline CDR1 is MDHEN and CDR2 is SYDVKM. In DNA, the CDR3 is TGTGCCAGCAGTTCATCCGGGACAGGGCATAACTATGGCTACACCTTC. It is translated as CASSSSGTGHNYGYTF.

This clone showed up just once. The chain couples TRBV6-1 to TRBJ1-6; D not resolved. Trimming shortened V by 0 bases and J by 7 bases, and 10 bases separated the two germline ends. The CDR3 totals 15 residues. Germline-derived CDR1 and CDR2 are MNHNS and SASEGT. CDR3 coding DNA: TGTGCCAGCAGTGAAGCGGAGACGGGGAATTCACCCCTCCACTTT. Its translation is CASSEAETGNSPLHF.

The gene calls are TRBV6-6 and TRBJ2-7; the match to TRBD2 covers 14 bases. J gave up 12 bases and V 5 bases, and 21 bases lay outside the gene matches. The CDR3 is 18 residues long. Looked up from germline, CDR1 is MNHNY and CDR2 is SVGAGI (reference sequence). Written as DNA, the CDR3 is TGTGCCAGCAGTCTCTTCCGAACTCCGGGACTAGCGGGAGATAAGCTGTACTTC. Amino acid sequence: CASSLFRTPGLAGDKLYF.

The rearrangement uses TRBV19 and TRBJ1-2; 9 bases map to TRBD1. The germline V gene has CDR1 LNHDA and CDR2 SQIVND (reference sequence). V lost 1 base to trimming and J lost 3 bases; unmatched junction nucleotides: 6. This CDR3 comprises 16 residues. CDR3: CASSIVTGGYYYGYTF. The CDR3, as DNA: TGTGCCAGTAGTATAGTTACAGGGGGCTATTACTATGGCTACACCTTC.

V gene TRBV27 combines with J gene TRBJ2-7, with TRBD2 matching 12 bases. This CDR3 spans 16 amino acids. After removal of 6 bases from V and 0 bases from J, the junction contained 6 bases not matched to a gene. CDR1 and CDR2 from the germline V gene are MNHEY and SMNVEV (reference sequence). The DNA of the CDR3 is TGTGCCAGCAGCCAAGGACTAGCGGGGAGCTCCTACGAGCAGTACTTC. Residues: CASSQGLAGSSYEQYF.

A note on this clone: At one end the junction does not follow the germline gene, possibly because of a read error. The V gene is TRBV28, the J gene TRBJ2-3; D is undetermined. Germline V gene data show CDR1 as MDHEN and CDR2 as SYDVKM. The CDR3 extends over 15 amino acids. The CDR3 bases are TGTGCCAGCAGTGTATGGAGTTCCAGCACAGATACGCAGTATTTT. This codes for CASSVWSSSTDTQYF. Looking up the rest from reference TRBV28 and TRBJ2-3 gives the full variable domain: DVKVTQSSRYLVKRTGEKVFLECVQDMDHENMFWYRQDPGLGLRLIYFSYDVKMKEKGDIPEGYSVSREKKERFSLILESASTNQTSMYLCASSVWSSSTDTQYFGPGTRLTVL.